This T cell receptor (beta chain) was captured in a study of CD8+CD57+ T cells in acquired aplastic anemia. Study at large: CD4+ and CD8+ cells, once sorted, gave DNA averaging approximately 3.4 ug. Whole-study findings and limits: The study found no significant CD8+ Simpson's diversity difference between patients and controls. Twenty-nine shared CD8+ CDR3s appeared highly expressed within patients' immunodominant clones.

The study profiled TCR beta VDJ and CDR3 using genomic DNA as template. TCRdb ran MiXCR on the reads and lists one entry per CDR3 protein. This table holds under 200,000 distinct CDR3 sequences, about half found once. Previously, flow cytometry had revealed CD8+CD57+ cell expansion in the patients chosen for sequencing. Patients were therapy-naive when their blood was sampled. Germline CDR1 reads GTSNPN; CDR2 reads SVGIG (reference sequence). Deletions cut 1 base from V and 2 bases from J, with 14 bases between. The CDR3 contains 15 residues. This clonotype was found a few times. Its antigen is unknown.

The rearrangement links TRBV30 to TRBJ1-2; weak D call: TRBD1 (5 bases). The sequence came from a human donor with aplastic anemia. Sequenced input: sorted CD4+, CD8+, or CD8+CD57+ T cells (not recorded which) from PBMCs. The CDR3 region has the DNA TGTGCCTGGAGTGCCCCCCGTAGGGGCAACTATGGCTACACCTTC. Translated: CAWSAPRRGNYGYTF.